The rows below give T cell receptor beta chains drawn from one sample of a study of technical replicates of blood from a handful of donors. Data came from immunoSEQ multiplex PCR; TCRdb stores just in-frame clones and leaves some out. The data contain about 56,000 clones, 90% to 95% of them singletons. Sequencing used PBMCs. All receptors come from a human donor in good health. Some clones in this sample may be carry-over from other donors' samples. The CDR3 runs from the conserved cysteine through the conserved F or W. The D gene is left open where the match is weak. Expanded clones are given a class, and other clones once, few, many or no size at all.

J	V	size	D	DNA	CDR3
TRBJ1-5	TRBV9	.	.	TGTGCCAGCAGCGAGACAGGCCATCAGCCCCAGCATTTT	CASSETGHQPQHF
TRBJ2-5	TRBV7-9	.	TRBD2	TGTGCCAGCAGCTTAGTCACGGGAGGTGAAGAGACCCAGTACTTC	CASSLVTGGEETQYF
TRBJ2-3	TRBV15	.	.	TGTGCCACCAGCGACCGGACTGGAAGAGATACGCAGTATTTT	CATSDRTGRDTQYF
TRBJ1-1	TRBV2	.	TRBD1	TGTGCCAGCAGTAGACAGGGGAACACTGAAGCTTTCTTT	CASSRQGNTEAFF
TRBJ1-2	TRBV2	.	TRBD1	TGTGCCAGCAGCGAGGGACAGGCTGTCTATGGCTACACCTTC	CASSEGQAVYGYTF
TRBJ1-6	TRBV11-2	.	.	TGTGCCAGCAGCGCGAACCCGGGGAAAAATTCACCCCTCCACTTT	CASSANPGKNSPLHF
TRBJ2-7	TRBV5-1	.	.	TGCGCCAGCAGCTTGGTATATTTGGCGGACGAGCAGTACTTC	CASSLVYLADEQYF
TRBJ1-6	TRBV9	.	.	TGTGCCAAACTGCATTCACCCCTCCACTTT	CAKLHSPLHF
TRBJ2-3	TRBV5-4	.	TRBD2	TGTGCCAGCAGCTCCAGACTAGCGGGGGGGCCTACAGATACGCAGTATTTT	CASSSRLAGGPTDTQYF
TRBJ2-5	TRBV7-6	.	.	TGTGCCAGCAGCTTTCGTGGGGGCGAACAAGAGACCCAGTACTTC	CASSFRGGEQETQYF
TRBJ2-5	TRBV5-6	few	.	TGTGCCAGCAGCTCCGAGTCTTACCAAGAGACCCAGTACTTC	CASSSESYQETQYF
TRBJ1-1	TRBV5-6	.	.	TGTGCCAGCAGCTTGGCCCCAGTTAACATGAACACTGAAGCTTTCTTT	CASSLAPVNMNTEAFF
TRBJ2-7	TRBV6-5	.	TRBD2	TGTGCCAGCAGCAGCGCTCGAGCGGGATCCTACGAGCAGTACTTC	CASSSARAGSYEQYF
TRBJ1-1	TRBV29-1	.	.	TGCAGCGTTGCCAATCGATTGGGAGGGGGGATTACTAGGAACACTGAAGCTTTCTTT	CSVANRLGGGITRNTEAFF
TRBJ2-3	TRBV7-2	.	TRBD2	TGTGCCAGCAGCTTAGGACTAGCGGAAGATACGCAGTATTTT	CASSLGLAEDTQYF
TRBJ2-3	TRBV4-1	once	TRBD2	TGCGCCAGCAGCCAAGATCCTAGCGGGGGCCGAGGGACAGATACGCAGTATTTT	CASSQDPSGGRGTDTQYF
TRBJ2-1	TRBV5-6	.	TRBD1	TGTGCCAGCAGGCCGGGACAGTTTTTCTACAATGAGCAGTTCTTC	CASRPGQFFYNEQFF
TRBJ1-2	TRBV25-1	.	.	TGTGCCAGCAGTGGACGAGGGACACTCCTCACTGAGACCTTC	CASSGRGTLLTETF
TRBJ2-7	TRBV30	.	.	TGTGCCTGGGGGGGGATGAGGGGGCGCGGACACGAGCAGTACTTC	CAWGGMRGRGHEQYF
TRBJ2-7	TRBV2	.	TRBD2	TGTGCCAGCAGTCTAGAGGCGGGAGGGGGATACGAGCAGTACTTC	CASSLEAGGGYEQYF
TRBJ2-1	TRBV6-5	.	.	TGTGCCAGCAGTTACTCCCGGGTAATTTCCTACAATGAGCAGTTCTTC	CASSYSRVISYNEQFF
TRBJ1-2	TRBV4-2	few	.	TGTGCCAGCAGCCAAGACGGACAGACTGGCTACACCTTC	CASSQDGQTGYTF